Listed below are T cell receptor beta chains from one sample, sequenced in a study of blood T cell repertoires in COVID-19. Some clones are missing from TCRdb's copy, which holds only in-frame ones; the method was immunoSEQ multiplex PCR. This sample has 250,000 or so clones, with approximately 78% found just once. Sequencing was performed on peripheral blood. These receptors originate from a woman between 18 and 29 years old with acute or convalescent COVID-19. Each CDR3 is given with its conserved first and last residue. A D gene is named only where the DNA matches it firmly. Expanded clones are given a class, and other clones once, few, many or no size at all.

CDR3aa: CASSDDSYGYTF
CDR3nt: TGTGCCAGCAGCGACGACAGCTATGGCTACACCTTC
d_gene: .
v_gene: TRBV5-4
abundance: .
j_gene: TRBJ1-2

CDR3aa: CASSSKYRANSPLHF
CDR3nt: TGTGCCAGTAGTTCAAAATACAGGGCCAATTCACCCCTCCACTTT
d_gene: .
v_gene: TRBV19
abundance: .
j_gene: TRBJ1-6

CDR3aa: CASSLDRWELSNYGYTF
CDR3nt: TGTGCCAGCAGCTTAGACCGCTGGGAGCTAAGTAATTATGGCTACACCTTC
d_gene: .
v_gene: TRBV7-2
abundance: .
j_gene: TRBJ1-2

CDR3aa: CAWRDGQGLNSPLHF
CDR3nt: TGTGCCTGGAGGGATGGACAGGGTTTGAATTCACCCCTCCACTTT
d_gene: TRBD1
v_gene: TRBV30
abundance: .
j_gene: TRBJ1-6

CDR3aa: CASSHTNMNTEAFF
CDR3nt: TGTGCCAGCAGCCATACCAACATGAACACTGAAGCTTTCTTT
d_gene: .
v_gene: TRBV3-1/TRBV3-2
abundance: .
j_gene: TRBJ1-1

CDR3aa: CAWNKGTSGRATEQFF
CDR3nt: TGTGCCTGGAATAAAGGGACTAGCGGGAGGGCCACGGAGCAGTTCTTC
d_gene: TRBD2
v_gene: TRBV30
abundance: .
j_gene: TRBJ2-1

CDR3aa: CASRGGQRYNYEQYF
CDR3nt: TGTGCCAGCAGAGGGGGACAGCGGTATAACTACGAGCAGTACTTC
d_gene: TRBD1
v_gene: TRBV28
abundance: .
j_gene: TRBJ2-7

CDR3aa: CAISDKLMNTEAFF
CDR3nt: TGTGCCATCAGTGATAAGCTGATGAACACTGAAGCTTTCTTT
d_gene: .
v_gene: TRBV10-3
abundance: .
j_gene: TRBJ1-1

CDR3aa: CASSLQLAGGPDTQYF
CDR3nt: TGCGCCAGCAGCTTGCAACTGGCGGGAGGGCCCGATACGCAGTATTTT
d_gene: TRBD2
v_gene: TRBV5-1
abundance: .
j_gene: TRBJ2-3

CDR3aa: CASSHGTSGSGEQYF
CDR3nt: TGTGCCAGCAGTCACGGGACTAGCGGGAGCGGCGAGCAGTACTTC
d_gene: TRBD2
v_gene: TRBV6-5
abundance: once
j_gene: TRBJ2-7

CDR3aa: CASEGQGLMNTEAFF
CDR3nt: TGTGCCAGCGAGGGACAGGGCTTAATGAACACTGAAGCTTTCTTT
d_gene: TRBD1
v_gene: TRBV2
abundance: .
j_gene: TRBJ1-1

CDR3aa: CASTISSGTGTKLFF
CDR3nt: TGTGCCAGTACCATTTCATCCGGGACAGGCACCAAACTGTTTTTT
d_gene: TRBD1
v_gene: TRBV19
abundance: .
j_gene: TRBJ1-4

CDR3aa: CASSLRGARTEAFF
CDR3nt: TGTGCCAGCAGTCTTCGGGGGGCGAGGACTGAAGCTTTCTTT
d_gene: .
v_gene: TRBV5-6
abundance: .
j_gene: TRBJ1-1

CDR3aa: CASSLSSGRVGGEQFF
CDR3nt: TGTGCCAGCAGCTTATCTAGCGGGAGGGTTGGCGGTGAGCAGTTCTTC
d_gene: TRBD2
v_gene: TRBV7-6
abundance: few
j_gene: TRBJ2-1